These 5 T cell receptor beta chains came from one sample sequenced in a study of blood T cell repertoires in COVID-19. TCRdb's table, derived via immunoSEQ multiplex PCR, lists solely in-frame clones and lacks some. This repertoire shows fewer than 300,000 clones, around 87% found once; its top ten account for approximately 2.2%. The material sequenced was peripheral blood. These receptors all stem from a woman in her fifties or sixties with acute or convalescent COVID-19.

This clone has only a few counts. The V call is TRBV11-3, the J call TRBJ2-2, with D perhaps TRBD2 (5 bases). V was pared by 3 bases and J by 5 bases, with 16 bases between. CDR1 and CDR2 (germline): SGHNT, YENEEA. The CDR3 length is 16 residues. CDR3 in DNA: TGTGCCAGCAGCTTCCCCCAGCCTGGAGGAACCGGGGAGCTGTTTTTT. Protein product: CASSFPQPGGTGELFF.

The genes are TRBV9 and TRBJ2-3; 9 bases align to TRBD1. After removal of 3 bases from V and 2 bases from J, the junction contained 4 bases not matched to a gene. Germline values: CDR1 SGDLS, CDR2 YYNGEE. This CDR3 is 15 amino acids long. The CDR3 loop is CASSADRGATDTQYF. CDR3 DNA sequence: TGTGCCAGCAGCGCTGACAGGGGGGCCACAGATACGCAGTATTTT.

This sequence joins TRBV28 and TRBJ1-2, with TRBD1 identical over 7 bases. This CDR3 spans 15 amino acids. CDR1 is MDHEN, CDR2 SYDVKM, per germline. With V trimmed by 3 bases and J by 8 bases, 12 bases remained unmatched. The CDR3 loop is CASSFIDREVEGYTF. The CDR3 region has the DNA TGTGCCAGCAGTTTTATCGACAGGGAAGTAGAAGGCTACACCTTC.

The chain links TRBV6-1 to TRBJ2-1; D may be TRBD2 (6 bases). Trimming stripped 2 bases from V and 8 bases from J, with 10 bases between. Germline CDR1 reads MNHNS; CDR2 reads SASEGT. This CDR3 contains 13 residues. CDR3 bases: TGTGCCAGCAGTGAACGGGAGATCTATGAGCAGTTCTTC. Amino acids: CASSEREIYEQFF.

V and J are TRBV11-2 and TRBJ1-1; possibly TRBD1 for D (5 bases). Germline CDR1 and CDR2: SGHAT and FQNNGV. Between the trimmed V and J ends, which lost 5 bases and 0 bases, there was a span of 13 bases. The CDR3 has 15 residues. Here the CDR3 reads CASSPPGGMNTEAFF. For the CDR3, the DNA is TGTGCCAGCAGCCCCCCGGGGGGGATGAACACTGAAGCTTTCTTT.